This TCR beta chain was captured in a study of blood T cell repertoires in COVID-19. V lost 3 bases and J lost 3; bases outside the gene matches: 13. Germline CDR1 reads KGHSH; CDR2 reads LQKENI. The length of the CDR3 is 18 residues. Generated by immunoSEQ multiplex PCR, the TCRdb table keeps only in-frame clones and is missing some. The sample has 200,000 to 250,000 clones, about 85% seen once. Residents of about two dozen US areas, aged roughly 18 to 89 years, made up the participants. The TCR comes from a man aged 25 to 40 who had recovered from COVID-19. Sequences were obtained from PBMCs or T cells enriched from blood (not recorded which). The rearrangement joins TRBV18 to TRBJ2-2, with 7 bases lining up with TRBD1. The CDR3 DNA reads as TGTGCCAGCTCACCTGGACAGGACGCAACAAGGTACACCGGGGAGCTGTTTTTT. This encodes CASSPGQDATRYTGELFF.